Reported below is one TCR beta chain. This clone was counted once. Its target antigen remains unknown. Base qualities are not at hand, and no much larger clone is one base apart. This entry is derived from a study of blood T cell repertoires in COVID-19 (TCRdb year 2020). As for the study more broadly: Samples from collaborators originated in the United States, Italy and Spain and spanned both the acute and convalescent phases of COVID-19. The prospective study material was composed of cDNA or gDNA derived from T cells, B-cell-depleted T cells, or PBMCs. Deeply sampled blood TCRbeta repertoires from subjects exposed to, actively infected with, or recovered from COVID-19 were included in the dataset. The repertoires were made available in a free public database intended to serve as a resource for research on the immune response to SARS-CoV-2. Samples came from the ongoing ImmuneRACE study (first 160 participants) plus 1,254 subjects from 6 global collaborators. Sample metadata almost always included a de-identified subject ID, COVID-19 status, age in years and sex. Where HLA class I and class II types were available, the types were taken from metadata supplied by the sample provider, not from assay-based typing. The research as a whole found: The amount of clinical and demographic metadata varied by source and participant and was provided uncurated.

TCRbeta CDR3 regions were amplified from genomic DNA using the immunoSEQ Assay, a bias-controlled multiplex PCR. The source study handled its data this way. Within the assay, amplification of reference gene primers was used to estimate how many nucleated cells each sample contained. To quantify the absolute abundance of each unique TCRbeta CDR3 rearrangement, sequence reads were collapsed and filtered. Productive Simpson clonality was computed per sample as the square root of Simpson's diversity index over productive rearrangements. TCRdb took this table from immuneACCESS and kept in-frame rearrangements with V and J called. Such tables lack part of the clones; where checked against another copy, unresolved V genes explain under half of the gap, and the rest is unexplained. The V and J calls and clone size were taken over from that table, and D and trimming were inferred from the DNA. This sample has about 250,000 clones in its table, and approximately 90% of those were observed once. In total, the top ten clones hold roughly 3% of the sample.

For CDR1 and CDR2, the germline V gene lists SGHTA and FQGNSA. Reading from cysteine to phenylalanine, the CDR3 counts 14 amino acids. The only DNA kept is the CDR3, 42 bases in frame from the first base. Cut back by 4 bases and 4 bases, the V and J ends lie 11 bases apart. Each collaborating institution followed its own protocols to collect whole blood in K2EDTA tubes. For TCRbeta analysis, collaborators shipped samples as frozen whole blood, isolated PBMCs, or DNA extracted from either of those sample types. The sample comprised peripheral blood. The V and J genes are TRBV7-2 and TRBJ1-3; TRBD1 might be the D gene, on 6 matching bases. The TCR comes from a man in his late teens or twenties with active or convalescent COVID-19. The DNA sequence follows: TGTGCCAGCAGCTCAGGACAGTCCGGAAACACCATATATTTT. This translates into CASSSGQSGNTIYF. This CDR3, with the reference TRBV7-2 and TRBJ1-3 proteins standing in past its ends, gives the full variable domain GAGVSQSPSNKVTEKGKDVELRCDPISGHTALYWYRQSLGQGLEFLIYFQGNSAPDKSGLPSDRFSAERTGGSVSTLTIQRTQQEDSAVYLCASSSGQSGNTIYFGEGSWLTVV.